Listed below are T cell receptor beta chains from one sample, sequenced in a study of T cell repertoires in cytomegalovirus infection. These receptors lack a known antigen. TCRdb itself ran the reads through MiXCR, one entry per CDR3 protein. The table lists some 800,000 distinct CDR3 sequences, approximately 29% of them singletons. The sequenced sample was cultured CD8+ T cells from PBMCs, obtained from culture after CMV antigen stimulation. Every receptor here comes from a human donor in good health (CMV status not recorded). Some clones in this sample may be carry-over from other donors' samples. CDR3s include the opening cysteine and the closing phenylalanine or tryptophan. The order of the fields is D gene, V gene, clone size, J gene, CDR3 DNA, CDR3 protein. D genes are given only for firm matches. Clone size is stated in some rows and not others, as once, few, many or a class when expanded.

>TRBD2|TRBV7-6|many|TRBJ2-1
TGTGCCAGCAGCCTACGAGGGAGGGACAATGAGCAGTTCTTC
CASSLRGRDNEQFF
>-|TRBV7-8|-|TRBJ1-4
TGTGCCAGCAGCTTCAACTACGGGACTAATGAAAAACTGTTTTTT
CASSFNYGTNEKLFF
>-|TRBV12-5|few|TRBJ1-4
TGTGCTAGTGGTTTCGTGGGGGTAACTAATGAAAAACTGTTTTTT
CASGFVGVTNEKLFF
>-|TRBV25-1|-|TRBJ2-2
TGTGCCAGCAGCCTCAGGGCGGAAAGCACCGGGGAGCTGTTTTTT
CASSLRAESTGELFF
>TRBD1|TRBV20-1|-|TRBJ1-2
TGCAGTGCCCCAGGACAGGGACAATACACCTTC
CSAPGQGQYTF
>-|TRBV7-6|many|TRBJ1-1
TGTGCCAGCAGCCTACGAGACGGGAACACTGAAGCTTTCTTT
CASSLRDGNTEAFF
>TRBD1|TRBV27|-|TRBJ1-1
TGTGCCAGCAGTTTATCGGGGACAGAGAGCACTGAAGCTTTCTTT
CASSLSGTESTEAFF
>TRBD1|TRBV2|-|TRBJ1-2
TGTGCCAGTGAAACCGGGACAGGGGGAGAAGGCTACACCTTC
CASETGTGGEGYTF
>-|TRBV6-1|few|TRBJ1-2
TGTGCCAGCAGTGAAGTCATCACAGACCGGGGTGGCTACACCTTC
CASSEVITDRGGYTF
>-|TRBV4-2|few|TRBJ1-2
TGTGCCAGCAGCCAAGAAACAGAGATCTATGGCTACACCTTC
CASSQETEIYGYTF
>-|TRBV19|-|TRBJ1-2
TGTGCCAGTAGGTCCGGTGTTTTGGGCTACACCTTC
CASRSGVLGYTF
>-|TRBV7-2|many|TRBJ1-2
TGTGCCAGCAGCGGCTTCTTAGAACAGACTAACTATGGCTACACCTTC
CASSGFLEQTNYGYTF
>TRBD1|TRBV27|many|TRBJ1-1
TGTGCCAGCAGCCTAGACAGGGACACTGAAGCTTTCTTT
CASSLDRDTEAFF
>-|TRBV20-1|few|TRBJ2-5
TGCAGTGCTAGCGAAGGGATATTTGGGACCCAGTACTTC
CSASEGIFGTQYF
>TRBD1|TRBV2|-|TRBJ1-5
TGTGCCAGCAGGCTAGGGACAGGGTTAACTCAGCCCCAGCATTTT
CASRLGTGLTQPQHF
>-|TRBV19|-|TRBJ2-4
TGTGCCAGTAGTTCGCGACACGTCAAAAACATTCAGTACTTC
CASSSRHVKNIQYF
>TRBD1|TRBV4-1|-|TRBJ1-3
TGCGCCAGCAGCCCCGGACAGGGGGCAGGAAACACCATATATTTT
CASSPGQGAGNTIYF
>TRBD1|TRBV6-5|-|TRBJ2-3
TGTGCCAGCAAGGACAGGGGGCTGATAGATACGCAGTATTTT
CASKDRGLIDTQYF
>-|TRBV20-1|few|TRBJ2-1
TGCAGTGCTAGAAACAAGGGGGAGGCGGGCGGTGAGCAGTTCTTC
CSARNKGEAGGEQFF
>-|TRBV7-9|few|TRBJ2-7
TGTGCCAGCAGCCTAAAGGCAGAGTTCACCTACGAGCAGTACTTC
CASSLKAEFTYEQYF
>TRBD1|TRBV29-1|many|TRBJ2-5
TGCAGCGTTGAGGGGACAGTGTACCAAGAGACCCAGTACTTC
CSVEGTVYQETQYF
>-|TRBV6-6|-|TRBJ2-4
TGTGCCAGCAGTTACTCGGCGGAGGGGGCCAAAAACATTCAGTACTTC
CASSYSAEGAKNIQYF
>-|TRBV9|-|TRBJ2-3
TGTGCCAGCAGCGTAGTGCCGCAGGGGACGGCAGATACGCAGTATTTT
CASSVVPQGTADTQYF
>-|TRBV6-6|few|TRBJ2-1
TGTGCCAGCAGTTTCCCCGAGGAGCAGTTCTTC
CASSFPEEQFF
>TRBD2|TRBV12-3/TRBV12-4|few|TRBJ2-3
TGTGCCAGCAGTTCGGGACTAAACACAGATACGCAGTATTTT
CASSSGLNTDTQYF
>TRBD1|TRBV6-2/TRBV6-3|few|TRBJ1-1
TGTGCCAGCAGGGGACAGGGGGCTGTTGGCACTGAAGCTTTCTTT
CASRGQGAVGTEAFF
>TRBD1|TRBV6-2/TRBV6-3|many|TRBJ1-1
TGTGCCAGCAGCCGGGACAGCCTGAACACTGAAGCTTTCTTT
CASSRDSLNTEAFF
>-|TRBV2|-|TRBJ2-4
TGTGCCAGCCTCCCGGGCGCAGGGCCAACCAAAAACATTCAGTACTTC
CASLPGAGPTKNIQYF
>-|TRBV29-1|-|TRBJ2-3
TGCAGCGTTGGCAGGGGTGACCAGGTCCGGGATACGCAGTATTTT
CSVGRGDQVRDTQYF
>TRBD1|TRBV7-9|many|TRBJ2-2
TGTGCCAGCAGCTTCCGGGACAGCCCCACCGGGGAGCTGTTTTTT
CASSFRDSPTGELFF
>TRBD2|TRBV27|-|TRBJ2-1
TGTGCCACCACCGGTAGCGGGGGGGTCGATGAGCAGTTCTTC
CATTGSGGVDEQFF
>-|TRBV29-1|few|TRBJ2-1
TGCAGCGTTGAAGATCCAGGGCGAGCGGACAATGAGCAGTTCTTC
CSVEDPGRADNEQFF
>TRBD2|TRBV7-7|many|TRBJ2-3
TGTGCTAGCAGCCAAACTAGCGGGGTCACAGATACGCAGTATTTT
CASSQTSGVTDTQYF
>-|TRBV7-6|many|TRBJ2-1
TGTGCCAGCGCATGGAGCTCCTACAATGAGCAGTTCTTC
CASAWSSYNEQFF
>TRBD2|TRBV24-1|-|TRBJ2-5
TGTGCCACCAGTGATCCTAACGTGGCAGCGGGGGGGGAGACCCAGTACTTC
CATSDPNVAAGGETQYF
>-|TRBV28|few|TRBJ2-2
TGTGCCAGCAGGGAGAGACGGACTAACACCGGGGAGCTGTTTTTT
CASRERRTNTGELFF
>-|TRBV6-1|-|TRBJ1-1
TGTGCCAGCAGTGAAGAGCCACGGGTCACTGAAGCTTTCTTT
CASSEEPRVTEAFF
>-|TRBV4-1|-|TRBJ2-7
TGCGCCAGCAGCCAAGCACTGGAGGTCTACGAGCAGTACTTC
CASSQALEVYEQYF
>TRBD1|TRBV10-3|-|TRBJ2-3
TGTGCCATCAGTGAGTCTGGACAGGGCTATCTAGATACGCAGTATTTT
CAISESGQGYLDTQYF
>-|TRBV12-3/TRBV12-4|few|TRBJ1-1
TGTGCCCGCGTAAGCCCCGCGAACACTGAAGCTTTCTTT
CARVSPANTEAFF
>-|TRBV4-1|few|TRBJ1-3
TGCGCCAGCACACCTGGGTTCATGAGCTCTGGAAACACCATATATTTT
CASTPGFMSSGNTIYF
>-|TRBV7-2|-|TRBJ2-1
TGTGCCAGCAGCTCAGGGGGGGCCTGGGAGCAGTTCTTC
CASSSGGAWEQFF
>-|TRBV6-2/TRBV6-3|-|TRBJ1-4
TGTGCCAGCAGGCCCTCCATAAGTGACGAAAAACTGTTTTTT
CASRPSISDEKLFF
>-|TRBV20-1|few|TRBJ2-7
TGCAGTGCTAGAGATCTCTTAGGGGGGTACGAGCAGTACTTC
CSARDLLGGYEQYF
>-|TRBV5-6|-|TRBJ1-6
TGTGCCAGCAGCTTGGAGCTACGGTCCAATTCACCCCTCCACTTT
CASSLELRSNSPLHF
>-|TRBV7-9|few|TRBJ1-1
TGTGCCAGCACCGACGGATTGAACACTGAAGCTTTCTTT
CASTDGLNTEAFF
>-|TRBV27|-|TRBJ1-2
TGTGCCAGCAGTCCTGGGACACCAACTAACTATGGCTACACCTTC
CASSPGTPTNYGYTF
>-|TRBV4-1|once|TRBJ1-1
TGCGCCAGCAGCCAAGGGCAGGGGCTCACTGAAGCTTTCTTT
CASSQGQGLTEAFF